This T cell receptor (beta chain) is drawn from a study of blood T cell repertoires in COVID-19. Study context: T cells, B-cell-depleted T cells, or PBMCs provided the cDNA or gDNA that served as material.

CDR3 size: 15 residues. The V gene lost 0 bases and the J gene lost 5 bases, with 11 bases spanning the gap. CDR1 is SGHRS, CDR2 YFSETQ, per germline. Original handling: Using reference gene primer amplification, nucleated cell counts were estimated. Profiled with immunoSEQ multiplex PCR; TCRdb holds only in-frame clones, not every one. V and J calls and clone size are those listed in that table; D and trimming were worked out from the DNA. The data show about 17,000 clones, about 91% seen once. The sequence was obtained from a man in his sixties with active COVID-19. The chain employs TRBV5-1 and TRBJ2-2; perhaps TRBD1 as D (6 bases). Sample: peripheral blood. The CDR3 is CASSLGQVGTGELFF. The DNA for the CDR3 is TGCGCCAGCAGCTTGGGACAGGTGGGGACCGGGGAGCTGTTTTTT.